The rows below give T cell receptor beta chains drawn from one sample of a study of T cell responses to AZD1222 COVID-19 vaccine. Clones were sequenced by immunoSEQ multiplex PCR, and TCRdb holds only the in-frame ones, with some missing. The table records about 170,000 clones, around nine tenths of them present only once. Sequences were derived from peripheral blood, sampled on day 0 of AZD1222 vaccination. The receptors were gathered from an adult in good health. The CDR3 runs from the conserved cysteine through the conserved F or W. Fields, in order: J gene, V gene, CDR3 protein.

TRBJ2-7	TRBV5-3	CARRPDRPHEQYF
TRBJ2-3	TRBV5-1	CASSLGASGGPTDTQYF
TRBJ2-3	TRBV7-3	CASSLSRGGIKDTQYF
TRBJ1-1	TRBV5-6	CASSLMGYTEAFF
TRBJ2-2	TRBV7-2	CASSSSRGTGELFF
TRBJ2-7	TRBV5-8	CASSRPVQTYEQYF
TRBJ1-1	TRBV10-3	CAIRWEAEAFF
TRBJ2-2	TRBV19	CASRLRQGLTNTGELFF
TRBJ1-1	TRBV7-9	CASSLAGGAGEAFF
TRBJ2-3	TRBV6-5	CASNGAAGTDTQYF
TRBJ2-7	TRBV19	CASSRDRGGEQYF
TRBJ1-2	TRBV25-1	CASSDIQGRSYTF
TRBJ2-5	TRBV5-1	CASSLAGPGAETQYF
TRBJ2-3	TRBV18	CASSDDRGTDTQYF
TRBJ2-5	TRBV3-1/TRBV3-2	CASSQETQYF
TRBJ2-1	TRBV7-8	CASSLAGGYYNEQFF
TRBJ2-2	TRBV7-2	CASKVGRRTGELFF